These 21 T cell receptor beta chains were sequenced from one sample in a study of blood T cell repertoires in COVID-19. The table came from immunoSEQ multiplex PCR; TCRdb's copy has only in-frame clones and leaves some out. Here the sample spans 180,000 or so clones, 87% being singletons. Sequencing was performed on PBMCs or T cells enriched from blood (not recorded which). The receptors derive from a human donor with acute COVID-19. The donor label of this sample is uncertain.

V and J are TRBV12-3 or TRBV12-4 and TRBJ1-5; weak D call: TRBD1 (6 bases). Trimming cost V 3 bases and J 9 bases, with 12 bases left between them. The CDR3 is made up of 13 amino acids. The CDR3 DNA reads TGTGCCAGCAGTTTTGGGGGCATGAGGCCCCAGCATTTT. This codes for CASSFGGMRPQHF.

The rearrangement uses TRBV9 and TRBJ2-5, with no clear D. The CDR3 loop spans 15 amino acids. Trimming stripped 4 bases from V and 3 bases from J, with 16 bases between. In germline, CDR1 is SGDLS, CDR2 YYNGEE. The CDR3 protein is CASSPRVSPKETQYF. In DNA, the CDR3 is TGTGCCAGCAGCCCCCGGGTTAGCCCGAAAGAGACCCAGTACTTC.

In DNA form, the CDR3 reads TGTGCCAGCAGCAAGGGGATAAGGGCCACAGATACGCAGTATTTT. Translated: CASSKGIRATDTQYF. The chain links TRBV11-2 to TRBJ2-3, with a tentative D call TRBD1 (5 bases). The CDR3 extends over 15 amino acids. Germline V gives CDR1 SGHAT, CDR2 FQNNGV. Trimming stripped 5 bases from V and 2 bases from J, with 14 bases between. Variable domain in full (rest from reference TRBV11-2 and TRBJ2-3): EAGVAQSPRYKIIEKRQSVAFWCNPISGHATLYWYQQILGQGPKLLIQFQNNGVVDDSQLPKDRFSAERLKGVDSTLKIQPAKLEDSAVYLCASSKGIRATDTQYFGPGTRLTVL.

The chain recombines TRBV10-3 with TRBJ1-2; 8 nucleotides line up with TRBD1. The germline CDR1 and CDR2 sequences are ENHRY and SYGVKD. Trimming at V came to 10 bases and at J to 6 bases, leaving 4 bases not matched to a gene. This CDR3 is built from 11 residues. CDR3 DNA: TGTGCCACCACAGGGGGGGATGGCTACACCTTC. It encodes CATTGGDGYTF.

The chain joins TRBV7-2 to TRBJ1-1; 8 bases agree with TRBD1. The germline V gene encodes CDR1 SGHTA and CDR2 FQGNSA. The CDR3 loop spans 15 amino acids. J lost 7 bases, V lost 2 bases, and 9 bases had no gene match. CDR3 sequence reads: CASSLYRQGSNEAFF. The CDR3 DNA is TGTGCCAGCAGCTTATACAGACAGGGGAGCAATGAAGCTTTCTTT.

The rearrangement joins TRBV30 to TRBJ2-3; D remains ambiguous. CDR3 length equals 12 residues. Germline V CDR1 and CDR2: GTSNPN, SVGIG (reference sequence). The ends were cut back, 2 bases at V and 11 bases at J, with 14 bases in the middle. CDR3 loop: CAWSSLSVKQYF. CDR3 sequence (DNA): TGTGCCTGGAGTTCCTTATCGGTTAAGCAGTATTTT. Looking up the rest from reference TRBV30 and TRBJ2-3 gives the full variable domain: SQTIHQWPATLVQPVGSPLSLECTVEGTSNPNLYWYRQAAGRGLQLLFYSVGIGQISSEVPQNLSASRPQDRQFILSSKKLLLSDSGFYLCAWSSLSVKQYFGPGTRLTVL.

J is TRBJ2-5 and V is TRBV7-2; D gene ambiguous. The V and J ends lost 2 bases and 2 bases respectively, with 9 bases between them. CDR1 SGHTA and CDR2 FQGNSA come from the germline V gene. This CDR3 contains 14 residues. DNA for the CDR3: TGTGCCAGCAGCTTATTGAGAGTTCAAGAGACCCAGTACTTC. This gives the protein CASSLLRVQETQYF.

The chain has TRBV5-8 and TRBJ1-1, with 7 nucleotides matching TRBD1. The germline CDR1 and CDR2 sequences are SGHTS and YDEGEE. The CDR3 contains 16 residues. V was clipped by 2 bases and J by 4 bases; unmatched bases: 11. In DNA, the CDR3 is TGTGCCAGCAGCTTTTGGGAGGTGACAGGGATCACTGAAGCTTTCTTT. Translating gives CASSFWEVTGITEAFF.

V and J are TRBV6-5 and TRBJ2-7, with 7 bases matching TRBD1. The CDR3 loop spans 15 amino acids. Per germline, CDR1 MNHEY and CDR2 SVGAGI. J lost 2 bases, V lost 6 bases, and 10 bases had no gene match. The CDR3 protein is CASRRTGTEPYEQYF. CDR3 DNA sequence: TGTGCCAGCAGGCGCACCGGGACAGAGCCCTACGAGCAGTACTTC.

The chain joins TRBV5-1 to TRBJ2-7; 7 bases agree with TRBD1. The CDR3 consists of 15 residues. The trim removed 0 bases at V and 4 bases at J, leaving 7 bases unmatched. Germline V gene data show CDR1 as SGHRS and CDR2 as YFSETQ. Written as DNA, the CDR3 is TGCGCCAGCAGCTTGGAGACAGGGTTTTGGTACGAGCAGTACTTC. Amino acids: CASSLETGFWYEQYF.

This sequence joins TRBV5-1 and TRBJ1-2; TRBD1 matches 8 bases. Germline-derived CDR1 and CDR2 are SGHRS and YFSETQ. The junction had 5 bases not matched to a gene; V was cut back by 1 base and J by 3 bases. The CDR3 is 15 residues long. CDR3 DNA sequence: TGCGCCAGCAGCTTGTCAGGACAGGGCCACTATGGCTACACCTTC. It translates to CASSLSGQGHYGYTF.

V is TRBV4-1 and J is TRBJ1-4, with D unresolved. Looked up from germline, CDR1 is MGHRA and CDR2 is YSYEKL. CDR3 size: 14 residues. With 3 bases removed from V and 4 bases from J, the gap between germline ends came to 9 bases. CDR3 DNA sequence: TGCGCCAGCAGCCACACAGACCTTAATGAAAAACTGTTTTTT. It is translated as CASSHTDLNEKLFF.

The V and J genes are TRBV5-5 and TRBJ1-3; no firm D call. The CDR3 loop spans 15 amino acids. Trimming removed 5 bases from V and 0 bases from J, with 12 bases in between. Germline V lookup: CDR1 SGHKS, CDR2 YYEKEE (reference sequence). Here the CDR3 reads CASSWEVHSGNTIYF. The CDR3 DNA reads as TGTGCCAGCAGTTGGGAGGTTCACTCTGGAAACACCATATATTTT.

CDR3 coding DNA: TGTGCCAGCAGTTTACAACTCCGGGAGACCCAGTACTTC. Its translation is CASSLQLRETQYF. The J gene is TRBJ2-5, the V gene TRBV27; D gene ambiguous. Per the germline V gene, CDR1 is MNHEY and CDR2 is SMNVEV (reference sequence). Deletions cut 2 bases from V and 5 bases from J, with 9 bases between. This CDR3 contains 13 residues.

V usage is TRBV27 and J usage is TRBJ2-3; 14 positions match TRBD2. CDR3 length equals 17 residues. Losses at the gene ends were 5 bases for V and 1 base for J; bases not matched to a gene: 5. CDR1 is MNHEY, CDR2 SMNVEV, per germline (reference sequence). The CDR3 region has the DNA TGTGCCAGCAGTACACCGACTAGCGGGGGGGGCACAGATACGCAGTATTTT. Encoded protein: CASSTPTSGGGTDTQYF.

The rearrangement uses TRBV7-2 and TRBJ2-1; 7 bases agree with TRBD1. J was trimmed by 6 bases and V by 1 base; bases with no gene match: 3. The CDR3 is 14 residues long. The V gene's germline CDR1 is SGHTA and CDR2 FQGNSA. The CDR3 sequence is CASSLVGTANEQFF. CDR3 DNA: TGTGCCAGCAGCTTAGTCGGGACAGCCAATGAGCAGTTCTTC.

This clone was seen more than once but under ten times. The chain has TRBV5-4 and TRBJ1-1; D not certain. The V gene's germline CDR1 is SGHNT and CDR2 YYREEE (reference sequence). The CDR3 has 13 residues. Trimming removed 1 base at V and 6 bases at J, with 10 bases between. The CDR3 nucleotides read TGTGCCAGCAGCTTGAGAGGGTTCGCTGAAGCTTTCTTT. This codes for CASSLRGFAEAFF.

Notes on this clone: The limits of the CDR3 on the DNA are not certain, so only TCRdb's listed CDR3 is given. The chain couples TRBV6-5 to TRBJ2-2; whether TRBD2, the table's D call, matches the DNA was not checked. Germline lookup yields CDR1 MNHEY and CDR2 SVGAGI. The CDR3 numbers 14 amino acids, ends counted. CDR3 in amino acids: CASSSSRSTGELFF.

This chain's CDR3 is CASSWAAGASDYGYTF. The CDR3 bases are TGTGCCAGCAGCTGGGCTGCAGGGGCCAGCGACTATGGCTACACCTTC. J is TRBJ1-2 and V is TRBV5-4, with a tentative D call TRBD1 (6 bases). The germline V and J ends were trimmed by 3 bases and 3 bases, with 18 bases remaining between them. Germline-derived CDR1 and CDR2 are SGHNT and YYREEE (reference sequence). The CDR3 consists of 16 residues. Filled out from reference TRBV5-4 and TRBJ1-2, the complete variable domain reads ETGVTQSPTHLIKTRGQQVTLRCSSQSGHNTVSWYQQALGQGPQFIFQYYREEENGRGNFPPRFSGLQFPNYSSELNVNALELDDSALYLCASSWAAGASDYGYTFGSGTRLTVV.

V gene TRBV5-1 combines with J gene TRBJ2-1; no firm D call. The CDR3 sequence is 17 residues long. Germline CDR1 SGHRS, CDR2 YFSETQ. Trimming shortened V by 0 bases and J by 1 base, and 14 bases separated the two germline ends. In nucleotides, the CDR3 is TGCGCCAGCAGCTTGGAAGCGTCGCGGCGTTCCTACAATGAGCAGTTCTTC. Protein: CASSLEASRRSYNEQFF.

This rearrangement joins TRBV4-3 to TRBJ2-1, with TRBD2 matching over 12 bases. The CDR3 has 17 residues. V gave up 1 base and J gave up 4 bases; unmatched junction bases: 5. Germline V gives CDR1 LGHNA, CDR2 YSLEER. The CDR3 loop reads CASSQAPSGGEYNEQFF. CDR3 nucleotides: TGCGCCAGCAGCCAAGCTCCTAGCGGGGGGGAGTACAATGAGCAGTTCTTC.